This T cell receptor beta chain was documented in a study of T-cell reconstitution after alpha-beta-depleted transplantation in children. Study-wide results and caveats: By one year post-transplant, T-cell counts and diversity largely arose from T cells that were newly produced. Several hundred graft clones that had expanded were reportedly the source of alpha-beta T cells about two months after transplant. Day-60 TCRbeta diversity that was high in some patients was derived from surviving recipient T cells and thymic progenitors.

CDR3 length: 12 amino acids. V shed 6 bases, J shed 10 bases, and the junction held 7 bases outside the gene matches. CDR1 SGHRS and CDR2 YFSETQ come from the germline V gene. Unique molecular identifiers were built into the TCRbeta library. TCRdb itself ran the PCR reads through MiXCR, one entry per CDR3 protein. The table shows some 440,000 distinct CDR3 sequences, with around 15% occurring only once. A note on this clonotype: Its target is unknown.

This clonotype was obtained from a boy under two years old who had a stem cell transplant for Wiskott-Aldrich syndrome, so the T cells may come from the graft donor. This chain joins TRBV5-1 and TRBJ2-1, with 7 nucleotides matching TRBD1. Sequenced material: PBMCs, mostly from graft donor cells, taken 360 days after TCRalphabeta/CD19-depleted stem cell transplant. The CDR3 nucleotides are TGCGCCAGCACCGGTGGACAGGCCGAGCAGTTCTTC. Protein: CASTGGQAEQFF.